This is a list of T cell receptor beta chains from one sample in a study of human T cells and chemical hapten exposure. TCRdb re-derived calls from the RACE reads in MiXCR, one entry per CDR3 protein. The sample lists approximately 400,000 distinct CDR3 sequences; about 4.8% were seen once. Specimen: whole blood, collected in connection with sensitization to the hapten diphenylcyclopropenone (DPC). The receptors were gathered from a woman aged 45-60 years with alopecia areata. Some clones in this sample may be carry-over from other donors' samples. Both conserved end residues are part of each CDR3. The D gene is left open where the match is weak. Part of the rows lack a size; the others show once, few, many or a class for expanded clones.

clone_size: many; d_call: TRBD1; v_call: TRBV29-1; j_call: TRBJ2-3; cdr3_aa: CSVWDRGPTDTQYF; cdr3_nt: TGCAGCGTTTGGGACAGGGGGCCGACAGATACGCAGTATTTT
clone_size: many; d_call: .; v_call: TRBV7-2; j_call: TRBJ1-1; cdr3_aa: CASSLSTSDLLEAFF; cdr3_nt: TGTGCCAGCAGCTTATCAACTTCGGACCTCCTTGAAGCTTTCTTT
clone_size: few; d_call: .; v_call: TRBV2; j_call: TRBJ1-1; cdr3_aa: CASSMQGLNTEAFF; cdr3_nt: TGTGCCAGCAGTATGCAGGGGTTGAACACTGAAGCTTTCTTT
clone_size: many; d_call: .; v_call: TRBV29-1; j_call: TRBJ1-4; cdr3_aa: CSVPGTDGEKLFF; cdr3_nt: TGCAGCGTTCCCGGGACCGATGGTGAAAAACTGTTTTTT
clone_size: few; d_call: .; v_call: TRBV19; j_call: TRBJ2-2; cdr3_aa: CASSIGGMNTGELFF; cdr3_nt: TGTGCCAGTAGTATTGGTGGGATGAACACCGGGGAGCTGTTTTTT
clone_size: few; d_call: .; v_call: TRBV25-1; j_call: TRBJ2-3; cdr3_aa: CATFGAAITDTQYF; cdr3_nt: TGTGCCACTTTCGGGGCAGCCATCACAGATACGCAGTATTTT
clone_size: many; d_call: TRBD2; v_call: TRBV20-1; j_call: TRBJ2-7; cdr3_aa: CSGKLAGERYEQYF; cdr3_nt: TGCAGTGGGAAGTTAGCGGGAGAAAGGTACGAGCAGTACTTC
clone_size: many; d_call: .; v_call: TRBV7-2; j_call: TRBJ1-3; cdr3_aa: CASSATALHSGNTIYF; cdr3_nt: TGTGCCAGCAGCGCGACAGCGTTGCACTCTGGAAACACCATATATTTT
clone_size: .; d_call: TRBD1; v_call: TRBV5-4; j_call: TRBJ2-1; cdr3_aa: CASSLEGTAHNEQFF; cdr3_nt: TGTGCCAGCAGCTTGGAAGGGACAGCTCACAATGAGCAGTTCTTC
clone_size: many; d_call: .; v_call: TRBV14; j_call: TRBJ1-1; cdr3_aa: CASSPRRAGTEAFF; cdr3_nt: TGTGCCAGCAGCCCACGACGTGCTGGCACTGAAGCTTTCTTT
clone_size: many; d_call: .; v_call: TRBV20-1; j_call: TRBJ1-5; cdr3_aa: CSANSGVNNQPQHF; cdr3_nt: TGCAGTGCTAATTCAGGGGTTAACAATCAGCCCCAGCATTTT
clone_size: few; d_call: .; v_call: TRBV30; j_call: TRBJ1-5; cdr3_aa: CAWSARVDGRQPQHF; cdr3_nt: TGTGCCTGGAGTGCTCGAGTGGACGGAAGGCAGCCCCAGCATTTT
clone_size: many; d_call: .; v_call: TRBV27; j_call: TRBJ2-3; cdr3_aa: CASRRGPSGTDTQYF; cdr3_nt: TGTGCCAGCCGCCGGGGACCCTCAGGCACAGATACGCAGTATTTT
clone_size: many; d_call: .; v_call: TRBV2; j_call: TRBJ2-2; cdr3_aa: CASSLITYTGELFF; cdr3_nt: TGTGCCAGCAGTCTGATTACCTACACCGGGGAGCTGTTTTTT
clone_size: .; d_call: .; v_call: TRBV12-3/TRBV12-4; j_call: TRBJ1-1; cdr3_aa: CASSHPKRAFF; cdr3_nt: TGTGCCAGCAGCCATCCAAAGCGGGCTTTCTTT
clone_size: many; d_call: TRBD1; v_call: TRBV5-5; j_call: TRBJ1-4; cdr3_aa: CASSSSGTGFNEKLFF; cdr3_nt: TGTGCCAGCAGCTCCTCCGGGACAGGGTTTAATGAAAAACTGTTTTTT
clone_size: many; d_call: .; v_call: TRBV12-3/TRBV12-4; j_call: TRBJ1-4; cdr3_aa: CASSPRGPATNEKLFF; cdr3_nt: TGTGCCAGCAGCCCCAGGGGCCCTGCAACTAATGAAAAACTGTTTTTT
clone_size: many; d_call: .; v_call: TRBV12-3/TRBV12-4; j_call: TRBJ1-1; cdr3_aa: CASSLGSGTTEAFF; cdr3_nt: TGTGCCAGCAGTTTAGGATCAGGGACCACTGAAGCTTTCTTT
clone_size: many; d_call: TRBD2; v_call: TRBV29-1; j_call: TRBJ2-1; cdr3_aa: CSVEEVSPSGRVFNEQFF; cdr3_nt: TGCAGCGTTGAAGAAGTTTCGCCCAGCGGGAGAGTCTTCAATGAGCAGTTCTTC
clone_size: many; d_call: .; v_call: TRBV13; j_call: TRBJ2-3; cdr3_aa: CASSNLGGLTDTQYF; cdr3_nt: TGTGCCAGCAGCAACCTAGGGGGTCTCACAGATACGCAGTATTTT
clone_size: many; d_call: TRBD1; v_call: TRBV12-3/TRBV12-4; j_call: TRBJ1-3; cdr3_aa: CASSQTGGGHTIYF; cdr3_nt: TGTGCCAGCAGTCAAACAGGGGGCGGTCACACCATATATTTT
clone_size: many; d_call: .; v_call: TRBV6-5; j_call: TRBJ2-7; cdr3_aa: CASSYQGPYEQYF; cdr3_nt: TGTGCCAGCAGTTACCAGGGCCCCTACGAGCAGTACTTC
clone_size: few; d_call: TRBD1; v_call: TRBV20-1; j_call: TRBJ1-5; cdr3_aa: CSAISGQDQGRAQHF; cdr3_nt: TGCAGTGCAATTTCCGGACAGGACCAGGGACGGGCCCAGCATTTT
clone_size: many; d_call: .; v_call: TRBV7-7; j_call: TRBJ2-1; cdr3_aa: CASSQGPTSGQFF; cdr3_nt: TGTGCCAGCAGCCAGGGCCCTACAAGTGGGCAGTTCTTC
clone_size: .; d_call: .; v_call: TRBV27; j_call: TRBJ2-1; cdr3_aa: CASSKRRMDEQFF; cdr3_nt: TGTGCCAGCAGTAAGAGACGTATGGATGAGCAGTTCTTC
clone_size: .; d_call: .; v_call: TRBV11-3; j_call: TRBJ2-7; cdr3_aa: CASSLDRNEQYF; cdr3_nt: TGTGCCAGCAGCTTAGACAGGAACGAGCAGTACTTC